The present entry profiles one T cell receptor beta chain with its context. This specimen belongs to a study of blood T cell repertoires in COVID-19. Background on the study: Acute and convalescent COVID-19 samples came from the United States, Italy and Spain. The cDNA or gDNA used as material had been derived from T cells, B-cell-depleted T cells, or PBMCs.

The germline V gene has CDR1 LNHNV and CDR2 YYDKDF (reference sequence). V gave up 0 bases and J gave up 0 bases, with 13 bases separating them. There are 17 residues in the CDR3. Authors' methods: Amplification with reference gene primers provided the estimates of nucleated cell counts. Profiled with immunoSEQ multiplex PCR; TCRdb holds only in-frame clones, not every one. V and J calls and clone size are given by that table; D and trimming were obtained from the DNA. The sample holds about 340,000 clones, more than 75% seen once. The sample taken for sequencing was peripheral blood. This sequence originates from a woman aged 18-35 years who had recovered from COVID-19. J is TRBJ2-3 and V is TRBV15; TRBD2 might be the D (6 bases). The CDR3 nucleotides read TGTGCCACCAGCAGAGATGTACTAGCTGCTAGCACAGATACGCAGTATTTT. This translates into CATSRDVLAASTDTQYF.